This TCR beta chain was recovered during a study of blood T cell repertoires in COVID-19. Study-level information: Material from acute and convalescent COVID-19 was sourced from the United States, Italy and Spain. From T cells, B-cell-depleted T cells, or PBMCs came the material, which was cDNA or gDNA.

CDR1 SGHAT and CDR2 FQDESV come from the germline V gene (reference sequence). V was cut by 3 bases and J by 5 bases, with 13 bases left in between. The CDR3 is 14 residues long. As originally analysed: Counts of nucleated cells, estimated from reference gene primer amplification, were obtained. The assay was immunoSEQ multiplex PCR, and TCRdb's table has in-frame clones only and misses some. From that table come the V and J calls and clone size; the DNA was used to work out D and trimming. This table has under 95,000 clones, about 80% appearing once. The rearrangement links TRBV11-1 to TRBJ2-5; no clear D. The sample taken for sequencing was peripheral blood. The sequence came from a man aged 50-60 years with active or convalescent COVID-19. CDR3 in amino acids: CASSLFLEEETQYF. As DNA, the CDR3 is TGTGCCAGCAGCTTGTTTTTAGAAGAGGAGACCCAGTACTTC. The full variable domain, with the rest looked up from reference TRBV11-1 and TRBJ2-5, is EAEVAQSPRYKITEKSQAVAFWCDPISGHATLYWYRQILGQGPELLVQFQDESVVDDSQLPKDRFSAERLKGVDSTLKIQPAELGDSAMYLCASSLFLEEETQYFGPGTRLLVL.